This T cell receptor beta chain was profiled in a study of cytomegalovirus exposure and HLA in healthy donors. The length of the CDR3 is 14 residues. CDR1 is SGHAT, CDR2 FQNNGV, per germline. V was trimmed by 5 bases and J by 8 bases, leaving 16 bases between them. Despite likely unrecorded immune exposures, the donors were nominally healthy at the time of sampling. Regarding the study as a whole: Later analysis showed TCR association rates varying by HLA locus, highest for DRB1 and lowest for HLA-C. A cluster of highly shared sequence variants was likely a sequencing artifact.

As concerns this clone: Antigen: not known.

The PCR was carried out with 60 Vbeta primers and 13 Jbeta primers. TCRdb's table, derived via immunoSEQ multiplex PCR, lists solely in-frame clones and lacks some. The sample has some 190,000 clones; approximately 87% are singletons. The receptor was isolated from a man aged 25-45 years in good health and CMV-seronegative. The chain is built from TRBV11-2 and TRBJ2-1; D might be TRBD2 (6 bases). Material for sequencing was PBMCs. The CDR3 DNA follows: TGTGCCAGCAGCCCGGGAGTAGTAATCCATGAGCAGTTCTTC. Translated: CASSPGVVIHEQFF.